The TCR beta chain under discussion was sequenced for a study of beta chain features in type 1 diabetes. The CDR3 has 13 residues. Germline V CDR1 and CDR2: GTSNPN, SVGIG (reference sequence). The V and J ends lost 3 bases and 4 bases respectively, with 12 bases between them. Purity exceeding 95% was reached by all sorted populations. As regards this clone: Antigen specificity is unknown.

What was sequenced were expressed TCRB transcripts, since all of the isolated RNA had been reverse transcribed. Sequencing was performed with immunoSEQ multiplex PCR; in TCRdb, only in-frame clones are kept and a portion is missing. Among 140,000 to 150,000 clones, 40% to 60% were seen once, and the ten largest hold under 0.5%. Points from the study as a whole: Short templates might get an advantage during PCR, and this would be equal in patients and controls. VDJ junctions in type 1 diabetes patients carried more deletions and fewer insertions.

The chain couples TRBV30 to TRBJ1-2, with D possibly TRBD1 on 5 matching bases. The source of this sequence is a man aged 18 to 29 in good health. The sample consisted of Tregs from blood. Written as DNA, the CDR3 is TGTGCCTGGAGCGGGGGAGGAGGCTATGGCTACACCTTC. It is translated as CAWSGGGGYGYTF.